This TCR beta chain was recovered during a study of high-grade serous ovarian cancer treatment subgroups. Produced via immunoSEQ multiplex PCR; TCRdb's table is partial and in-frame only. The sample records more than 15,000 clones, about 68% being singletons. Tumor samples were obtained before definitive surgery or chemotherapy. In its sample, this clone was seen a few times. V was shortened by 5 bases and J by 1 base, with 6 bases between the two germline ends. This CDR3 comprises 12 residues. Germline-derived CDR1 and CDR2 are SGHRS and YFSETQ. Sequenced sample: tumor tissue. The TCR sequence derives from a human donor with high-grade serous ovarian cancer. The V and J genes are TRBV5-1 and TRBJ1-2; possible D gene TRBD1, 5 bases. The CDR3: CASRQDNYGYTF. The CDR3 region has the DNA TGCGCCAGCAGACAGGATAACTATGGCTACACCTTC.